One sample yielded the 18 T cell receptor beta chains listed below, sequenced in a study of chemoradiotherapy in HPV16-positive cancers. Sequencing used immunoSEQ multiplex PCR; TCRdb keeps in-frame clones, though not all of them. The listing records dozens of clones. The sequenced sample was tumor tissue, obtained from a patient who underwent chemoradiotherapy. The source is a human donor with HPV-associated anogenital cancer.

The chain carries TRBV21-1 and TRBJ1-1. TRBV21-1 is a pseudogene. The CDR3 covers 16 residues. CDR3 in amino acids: CASSRGFYTIRTEAFF. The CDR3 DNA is TGTGCCAGCAGCCGTGGATTCTACACAATTCGCACTGAAGCTTTCTTT.

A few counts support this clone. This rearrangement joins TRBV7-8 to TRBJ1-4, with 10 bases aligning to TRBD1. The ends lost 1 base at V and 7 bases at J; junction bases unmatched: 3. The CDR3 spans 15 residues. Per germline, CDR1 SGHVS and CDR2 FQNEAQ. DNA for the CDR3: TGTGCCAGCAGCTTAGTCGGACAGGGGGGTGAAAAACTGTTTTTT. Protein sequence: CASSLVGQGGEKLFF.

The CDR3 DNA is TGTGCCAGCAGCTTGGAGGGCTACACCTTC. Protein sequence: CASSLEGYTF. V is TRBV5-5 and J is TRBJ1-2; no clear D gene. V lost 0 bases, J lost 8 bases, and 2 bases lay in between. The CDR3 sequence is 10 residues long. Germline loops: CDR1 SGHKS, CDR2 YYEKEE (reference sequence).

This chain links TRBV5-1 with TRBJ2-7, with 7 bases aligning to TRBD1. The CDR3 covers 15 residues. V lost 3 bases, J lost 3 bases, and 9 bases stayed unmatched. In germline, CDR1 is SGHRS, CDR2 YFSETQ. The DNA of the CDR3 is TGCGCCAGCAGCTCTAGACAGGGTACGGACTACGAGCAGTACTTC. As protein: CASSSRQGTDYEQYF.

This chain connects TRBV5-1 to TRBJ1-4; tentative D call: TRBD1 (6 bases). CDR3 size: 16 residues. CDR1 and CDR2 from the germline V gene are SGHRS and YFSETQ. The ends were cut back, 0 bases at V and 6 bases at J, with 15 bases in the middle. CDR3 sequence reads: CASSLASPGADEKLFF. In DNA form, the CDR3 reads TGCGCCAGCAGCTTGGCGAGCCCAGGGGCTGATGAAAAACTGTTTTTT. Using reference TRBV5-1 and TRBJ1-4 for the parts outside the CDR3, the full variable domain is KAGVTQTPRYLIKTRGQQVTLSCSPISGHRSVSWYQQTPGQGLQFLFEYFSETQRNKGNFPGRFSGRQFSNSRSEMNVSTLELGDSALYLCASSLASPGADEKLFFGSGTQLSVL.

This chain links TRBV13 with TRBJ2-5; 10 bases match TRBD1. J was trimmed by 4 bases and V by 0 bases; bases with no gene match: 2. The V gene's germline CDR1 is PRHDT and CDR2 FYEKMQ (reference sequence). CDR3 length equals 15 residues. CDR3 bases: TGTGCCAGCAGCTTAGGTGGGACAGGGGTAGAGACCCAGTACTTC. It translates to CASSLGGTGVETQYF.

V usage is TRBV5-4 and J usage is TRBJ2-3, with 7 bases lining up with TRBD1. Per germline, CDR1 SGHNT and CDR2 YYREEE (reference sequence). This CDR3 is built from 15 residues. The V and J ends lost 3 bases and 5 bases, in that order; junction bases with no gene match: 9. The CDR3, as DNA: TGTGCCAGCAGCTCCGAAGGGGGCGCGGGAGATACGCAGTATTTT. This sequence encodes CASSSEGGAGDTQYF.

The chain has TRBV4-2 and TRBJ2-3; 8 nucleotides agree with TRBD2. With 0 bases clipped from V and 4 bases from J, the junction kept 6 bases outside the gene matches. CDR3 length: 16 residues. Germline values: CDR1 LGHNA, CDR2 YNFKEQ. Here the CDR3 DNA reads TGTGCCAGCAGCCAAGAGGGCGCGGGGGGCCCAGATACGCAGTATTTT. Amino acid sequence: CASSQEGAGGPDTQYF.

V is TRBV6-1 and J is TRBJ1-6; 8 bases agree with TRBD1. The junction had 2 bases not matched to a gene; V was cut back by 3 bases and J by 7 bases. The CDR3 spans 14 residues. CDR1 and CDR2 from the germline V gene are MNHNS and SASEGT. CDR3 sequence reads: CASSEGTGNSPLHF. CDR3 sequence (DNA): TGTGCCAGCAGTGAGGGGACAGGCAATTCACCCCTCCACTTT.

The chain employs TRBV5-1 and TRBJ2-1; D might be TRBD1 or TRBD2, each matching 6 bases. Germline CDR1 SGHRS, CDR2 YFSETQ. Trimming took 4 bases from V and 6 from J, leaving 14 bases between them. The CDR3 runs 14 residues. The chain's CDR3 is CASSPGAPGNEQFF. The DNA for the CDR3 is TGCGCCAGCAGCCCGGGGGCTCCCGGCAATGAGCAGTTCTTC.

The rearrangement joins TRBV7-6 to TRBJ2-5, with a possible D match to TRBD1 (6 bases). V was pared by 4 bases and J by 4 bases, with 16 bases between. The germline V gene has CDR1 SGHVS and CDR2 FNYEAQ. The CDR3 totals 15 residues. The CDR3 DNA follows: TGTGCCAGCAGCTCACAGGGATCTAACGGAGAGACCCAGTACTTC. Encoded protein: CASSSQGSNGETQYF.

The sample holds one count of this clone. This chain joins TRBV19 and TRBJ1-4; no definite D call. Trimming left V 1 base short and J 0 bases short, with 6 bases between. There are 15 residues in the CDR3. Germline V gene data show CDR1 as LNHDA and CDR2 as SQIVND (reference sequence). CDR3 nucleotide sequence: TGTGCCAGTAGTATAGGACGGCCAACTAATGAAAAACTGTTTTTT. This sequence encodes CASSIGRPTNEKLFF.

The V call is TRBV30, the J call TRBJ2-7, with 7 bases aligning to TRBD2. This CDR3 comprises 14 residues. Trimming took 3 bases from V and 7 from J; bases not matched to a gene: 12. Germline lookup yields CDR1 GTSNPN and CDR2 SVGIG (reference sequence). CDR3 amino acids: CAWRRLATTGEQYF. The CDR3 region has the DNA TGTGCCTGGAGGAGACTAGCCACGACGGGGGAGCAGTACTTC.

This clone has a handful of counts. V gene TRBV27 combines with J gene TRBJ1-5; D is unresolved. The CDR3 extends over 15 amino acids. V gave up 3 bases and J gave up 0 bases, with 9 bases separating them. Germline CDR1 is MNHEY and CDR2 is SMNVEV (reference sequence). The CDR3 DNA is TGTGCCAGCAGTTTTGGTTCGGCTAGCAATCAGCCCCAGCATTTT. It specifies CASSFGSASNQPQHF.

Written as DNA, the CDR3 is TGTGCCAGCAGTGGGGGTTCACCCCTCCACTTT. Translating it yields CASSGGSPLHF. The chain recombines TRBV6-9 with TRBJ1-6; tentative D call: TRBD1 (5 bases). The V and J ends lost 5 bases and 9 bases respectively, with 5 bases between them. The CDR3 is made up of 11 amino acids. Germline lookup yields CDR1 MNHGY and CDR2 SVAAGI.

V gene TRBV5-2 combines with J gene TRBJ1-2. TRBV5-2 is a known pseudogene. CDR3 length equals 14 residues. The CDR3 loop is CASKRVRKTYGYTF. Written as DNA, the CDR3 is TGTGCCAGCAAACGAGTACGAAAGACCTATGGCTACACCTTC.

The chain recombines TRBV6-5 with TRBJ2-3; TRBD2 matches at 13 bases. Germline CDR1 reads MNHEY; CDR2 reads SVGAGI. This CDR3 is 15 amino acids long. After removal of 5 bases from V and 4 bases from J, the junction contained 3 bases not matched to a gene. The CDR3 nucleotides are TGTGCCAGCAGTAAACTAGCGGGAGGGCCAGATACGCAGTATTTT. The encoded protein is CASSKLAGGPDTQYF.

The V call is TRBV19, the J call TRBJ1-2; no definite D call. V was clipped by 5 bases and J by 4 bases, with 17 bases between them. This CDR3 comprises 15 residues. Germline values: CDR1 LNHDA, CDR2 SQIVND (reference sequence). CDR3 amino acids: CASSFSVRKTYGYTF. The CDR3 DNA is TGTGCCAGTAGTTTTAGTGTGCGAAAGACCTATGGCTACACCTTC.